This TCR beta chain was observed in a study of neurological immune-mediated disorders. This clonotype was seen repeatedly, ten times or more. V lost 0 bases to trimming and J lost 0 bases, with 16 bases between them. This CDR3 spans 18 amino acids. The germline CDR1 and CDR2 sequences are LGHNA and YSLEER. TCRdb ran MiXCR on the 5' RACE reads and lists one entry per CDR3 protein. The sample lists about 74,000 distinct CDR3 sequences; 4% to 6% were seen once. The receptor's source is a man aged 18 to 29 with multiple sclerosis. The sample taken for sequencing was PBMCs. The chain joins TRBV4-3 to TRBJ2-3, with D unresolved. The DNA for the CDR3 is TGCGCCAGCAGCCAAGAGCCGTCCCAGAGCTTTAGCACAGATACGCAGTATTTT. Translating it yields CASSQEPSQSFSTDTQYF.